The T cell receptor beta chain under discussion was sequenced for a study of T cells after somatic rescue of genetic block. Germline CDR1 reads LNHDA; CDR2 reads SQIVND (reference sequence). Trimming cost V 9 bases and J 3 bases, with 17 bases left between them. CDR3 size: 14 residues. TCRdb's table, derived via immunoSEQ multiplex PCR, lists solely in-frame clones and lacks some. The sample records 55,000 or so clones, around 96% being singletons. Sequences were obtained from peripheral blood mononuclear cells (PBMCs). The chain couples TRBV19 to TRBJ1-1; D perhaps matches TRBD1 (5 bases). This sequence was found in a child younger than two. CDR3 nucleotides: TGTGCCAGCCGAGCTCAACAGGAGTACACTGAAGCTTTCTTT. Its translation: CASRAQQEYTEAFF.